These 12 T cell receptor beta chains came from one sample sequenced in a study of blood T cell repertoires in COVID-19. Here immunoSEQ multiplex PCR was the method, and the copy in TCRdb shows in-frame clones only, minus some. The sample lists fewer than 200,000 clones; about 88% were seen once. What was sequenced was peripheral blood. These receptors came from a man aged 45-60 years who had recovered from COVID-19.

The chain recombines TRBV7-2 with TRBJ1-1; 9 bases match TRBD1. V shed 3 bases and J 4 bases; nucleotides not matched to a gene: 6. The V gene's germline CDR1 is SGHTA and CDR2 FQGNSA. The CDR3 spans 15 residues. The DNA of the CDR3 is TGTGCCAGCAGCTTCGGACAGGGGAGATCCACTGAAGCTTTCTTT. Protein: CASSFGQGRSTEAFF.

The chain recombines TRBV5-1 with TRBJ1-4, with 8 bases aligning to TRBD1. The CDR3 has 14 residues. V gave up 4 bases and J gave up 8 bases; unmatched junction bases: 7. CDR1 and CDR2 (germline): SGHRS, YFSETQ. In DNA, the CDR3 is TGCGCCAGCAGCCACGGACAGGGTACCGAAAAACTGTTTTTT. This gives the protein CASSHGQGTEKLFF. The variable domain in full, with the rest retrieved from reference TRBV5-1 and TRBJ1-4, is KAGVTQTPRYLIKTRGQQVTLSCSPISGHRSVSWYQQTPGQGLQFLFEYFSETQRNKGNFPGRFSGRQFSNSRSEMNVSTLELGDSALYLCASSHGQGTEKLFFGSGTQLSVL.

The J gene is TRBJ2-2, the V gene TRBV2; TRBD1 matches 7 bases. Germline V gene data show CDR1 as SNHLY and CDR2 as FYNNEI. Losses at the gene ends were 8 bases for V and 4 bases for J; bases not matched to a gene: 4. The CDR3 runs to 13 residues. In nucleotides, the CDR3 is TGTGCCAGCGACAGGGCTACCACCGGGGAGCTGTTTTTT. As protein: CASDRATTGELFF.

CDR3 protein: CASKGLSGELFF. Written as DNA, the CDR3 is TGTGCCAGCAAGGGACTCAGCGGGGAGCTGTTTTTT. The rearrangement links TRBV7-2 to TRBJ2-2, with D possibly being TRBD2 (6 bases). Trimming cost V 7 bases and J 7 bases, with 10 bases left between them. The CDR3 is made up of 12 amino acids. Germline lookup yields CDR1 SGHTA and CDR2 FQGNSA.

The V gene is TRBV7-2, the J gene TRBJ2-2; D is uncertain. Trimming stripped 5 bases from V and 7 bases from J, with 11 bases between. CDR1 SGHTA and CDR2 FQGNSA come from the germline V gene. This CDR3 is built from 13 residues. CDR3 region: CASSPYRIGELFF. The CDR3 coding sequence is TGTGCCAGCAGCCCCTACAGAATCGGGGAGCTGTTTTTT.

There are a few counts of this clone. The chain couples TRBV5-1 to TRBJ2-2, with D possibly being TRBD1 (6 bases). The germline V gene has CDR1 SGHRS and CDR2 YFSETQ. V lost 10 bases, J lost 1 base, and 17 bases lay in between. CDR3 length: 15 amino acids. CDR3 protein: CASRRTALNTGELFF. In nucleotides, the CDR3 is TGCGCCTCACGTCGGACAGCTTTGAACACCGGGGAGCTGTTTTTT.

V is TRBV2 and J is TRBJ1-4, with 9 bases matching TRBD1. V lost 1 base to trimming and J lost 8 bases; unmatched junction nucleotides: 5. CDR3 length: 15 amino acids. Germline V lookup: CDR1 SNHLY, CDR2 FYNNEI. For the CDR3, the DNA is TGTGCCAGCAGTGAAGGGACAGGGGTTCGCGAAAAACTGTTTTTT. It translates to CASSEGTGVREKLFF. Combining the CDR3 with reference TRBV2 and TRBJ1-4 gives the whole variable domain EPEVTQTPSHQVTQMGQEVILRCVPISNHLYFYWYRQILGQKVEFLVSFYNNEISEKSEIFDDQFSVERPDGSNFTLKIRSTKLEDSAMYFCASSEGTGVREKLFFGSGTQLSVL.

The CDR3, as DNA: TGTGCCAGCAGCTCCCAAGGGGCAACTAATGAAAAACTGTTTTTT. Protein: CASSSQGATNEKLFF. V usage is TRBV5-5 and J usage is TRBJ1-4, with D possibly being TRBD1 (5 bases). V dropped 3 bases and J dropped 0 bases, with 9 bases sitting between them. The CDR3 covers 15 residues. Germline CDR1 reads SGHKS; CDR2 reads YYEKEE (reference sequence).

The genes are TRBV4-1 and TRBJ2-5; D may be TRBD2 (6 bases). Germline CDR1 is MGHRA and CDR2 is YSYEKL. The CDR3 sequence is 15 residues long. V dropped 0 bases and J dropped 1 base, with 9 bases sitting between them. CDR3 coding DNA: TGCGCCAGCAGCCAAGACGGGAGTCGCCAAGAGACCCAGTACTTC. This translates into CASSQDGSRQETQYF.

In its sample, this clone is medium-sized. This chain joins TRBV27 and TRBJ1-6; D may be TRBD1 (6 bases). The CDR3 extends over 13 amino acids. The V and J ends lost 8 bases and 10 bases respectively, with 15 bases between them. CDR1 and CDR2 from the germline V gene are MNHEY and SMNVEV (reference sequence). The CDR3 is CASRGLQGSPLHF. The CDR3 DNA reads as TGTGCCAGCCGTGGCTTACAGGGATCACCCCTCCACTTT.

This clone has just one count. This sequence joins TRBV28 and TRBJ2-1, with 12 bases identical to TRBD1. This CDR3 contains 19 residues. The J segment lost 1 base and the V segment lost 5 bases, leaving 12 bases of the junction unmatched. Germline CDR1 reads MDHEN; CDR2 reads SYDVKM. The CDR3 bases are TGTGCCAGCAGTACTTCCGGGACAGGGGGCAGGACGTCCTACAATGAGCAGTTCTTC. Translating it yields CASSTSGTGGRTSYNEQFF.

This clone was detected a few times. The chain has TRBV19 and TRBJ1-3; D call uncertain. The CDR3 sequence is 15 residues long. With 2 bases removed from V and 0 bases from J, the gap between germline ends came to 8 bases. CDR1 is LNHDA, CDR2 SQIVND, per germline (reference sequence). In DNA form, the CDR3 reads TGTGCCAGTAGTATAAGCGAAATCTCTGGAAACACCATATATTTT. Its protein product is CASSISEISGNTIYF.